This TCR beta chain came from a study of shared clonotypes between healthy human individuals. As for the study in general: Each donor contributed plates that comprised three CD4 naive, three CD4 memory, two CD8 naive and one CD8 memory.

Libraries were prepared by immunoSEQ multiplex PCR; TCRdb keeps only in-frame clonotypes and omits some of them. The sample lists a few million clones, approximately 95% occurring once. Adult Caucasians living in Nashville, Tennessee made up all of the donors. The study separated CD4+ cells into CD45RA+ naive and CD45RA-negative memory subsets. This CDR3 is built from 13 residues. Germline V CDR1 and CDR2: SGHTA, FQGNSA. The germline V and J ends were trimmed by 3 bases and 2 bases, with 7 bases remaining between them. The receptor comes from a young man in good health. Some clones in this sample may be carry-over from other donors' samples. The sequencing sample was made of naive CD4+ T cells from PBMCs. Subset: CD45RA+ positively selected. This chain connects TRBV7-2 to TRBJ1-2; D call uncertain. The CDR3: CASSFETNYGYTF. In DNA form, the CDR3 reads TGTGCCAGCAGCTTTGAGACAAACTATGGCTACACCTTC.